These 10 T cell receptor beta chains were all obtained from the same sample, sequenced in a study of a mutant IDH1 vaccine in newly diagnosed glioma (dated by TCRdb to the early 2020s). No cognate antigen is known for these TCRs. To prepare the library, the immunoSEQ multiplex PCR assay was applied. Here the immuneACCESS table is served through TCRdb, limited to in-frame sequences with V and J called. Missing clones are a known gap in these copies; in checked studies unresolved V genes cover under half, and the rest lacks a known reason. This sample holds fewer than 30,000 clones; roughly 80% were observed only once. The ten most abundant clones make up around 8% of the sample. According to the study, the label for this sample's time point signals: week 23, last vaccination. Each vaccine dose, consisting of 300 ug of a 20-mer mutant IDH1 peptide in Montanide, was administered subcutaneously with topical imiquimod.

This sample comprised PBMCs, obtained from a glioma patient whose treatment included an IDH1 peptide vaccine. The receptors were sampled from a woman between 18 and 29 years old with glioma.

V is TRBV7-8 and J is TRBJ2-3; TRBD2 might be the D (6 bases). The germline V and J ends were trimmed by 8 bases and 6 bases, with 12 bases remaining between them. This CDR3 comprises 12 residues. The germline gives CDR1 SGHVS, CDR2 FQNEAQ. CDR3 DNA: TGTGCCAGCCGGGACTTAGGGGATACGCAGTATTTT. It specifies CASRDLGDTQYF.

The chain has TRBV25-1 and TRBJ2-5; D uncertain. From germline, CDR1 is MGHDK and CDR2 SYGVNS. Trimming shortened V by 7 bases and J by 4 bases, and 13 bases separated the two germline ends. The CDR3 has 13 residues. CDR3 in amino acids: CASTPDGGETQYF. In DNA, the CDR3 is TGTGCCAGCACACCGGACGGTGGAGAGACCCAGTACTTC.

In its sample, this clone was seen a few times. The CDR3 here is CASSLGYSENTEAFF. CDR3 DNA sequence: TGTGCCAGCAGCTTAGGCTACAGTGAGAACACTGAAGCTTTCTTT. J is TRBJ1-1 and V is TRBV7-9; unclear D gene. The ends were cut back, 1 base at V and 1 base at J, with 10 bases in the middle. The CDR3 extends over 15 amino acids. Germline CDR1 is SEHNR and CDR2 is FQNEAQ (reference sequence).

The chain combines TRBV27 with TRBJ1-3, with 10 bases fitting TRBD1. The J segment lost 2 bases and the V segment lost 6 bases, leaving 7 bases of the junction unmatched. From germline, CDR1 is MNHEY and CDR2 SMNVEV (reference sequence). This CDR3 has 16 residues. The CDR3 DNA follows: TGTGCCAGCAGCTCCTCCGGGACAGGGGCTGGAAACACCATATATTTT. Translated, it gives CASSSSGTGAGNTIYF.

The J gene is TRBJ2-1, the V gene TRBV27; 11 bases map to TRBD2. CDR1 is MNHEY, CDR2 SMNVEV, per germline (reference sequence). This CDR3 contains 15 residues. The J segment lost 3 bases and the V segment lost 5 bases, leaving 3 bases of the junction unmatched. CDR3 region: CASSLTSGNYNEQFF. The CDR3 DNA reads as TGTGCCAGCAGTCTGACTAGCGGGAACTACAATGAGCAGTTCTTC.

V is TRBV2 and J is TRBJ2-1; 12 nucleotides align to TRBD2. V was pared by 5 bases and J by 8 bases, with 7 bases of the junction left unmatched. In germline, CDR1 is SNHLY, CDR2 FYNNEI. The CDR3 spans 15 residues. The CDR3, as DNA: TGTGCCAGCAGTCCGACTAGCGGGGGATCATATGAGCAGTTCTTC. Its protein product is CASSPTSGGSYEQFF. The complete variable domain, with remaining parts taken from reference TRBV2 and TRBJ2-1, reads EPEVTQTPSHQVTQMGQEVILRCVPISNHLYFYWYRQILGQKVEFLVSFYNNEISEKSEIFDDQFSVERPDGSNFTLKIRSTKLEDSAMYFCASSPTSGGSYEQFFGPGTRLTVL.

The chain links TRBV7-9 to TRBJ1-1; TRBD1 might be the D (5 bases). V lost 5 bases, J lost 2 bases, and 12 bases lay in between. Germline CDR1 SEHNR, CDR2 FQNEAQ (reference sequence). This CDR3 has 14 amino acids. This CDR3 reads CASSMGLTNTEAFF. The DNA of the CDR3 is TGTGCCAGCAGCATGGGACTCACAAACACTGAAGCTTTCTTT.

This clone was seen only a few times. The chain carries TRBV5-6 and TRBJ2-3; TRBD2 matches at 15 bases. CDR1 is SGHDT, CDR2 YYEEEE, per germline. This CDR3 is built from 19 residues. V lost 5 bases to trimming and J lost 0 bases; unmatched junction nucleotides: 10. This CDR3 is CASRSYGTSGGFSTDTQYF. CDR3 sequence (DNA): TGTGCCAGCAGAAGCTATGGGACTAGCGGGGGGTTTAGCACAGATACGCAGTATTTT.

CDR3 DNA sequence: TGTGCCAGCTCACCCGGGACTAGCGAGACCTACGAGCAGTACTTC. Its translation: CASSPGTSETYEQYF. This chain connects TRBV18 to TRBJ2-7, with 10 nucleotides matching TRBD2. With 3 bases clipped from V and 2 bases from J, the junction kept 4 bases outside the gene matches. The CDR3 extends over 15 amino acids. Germline V CDR1 and CDR2: KGHSH, LQKENI.

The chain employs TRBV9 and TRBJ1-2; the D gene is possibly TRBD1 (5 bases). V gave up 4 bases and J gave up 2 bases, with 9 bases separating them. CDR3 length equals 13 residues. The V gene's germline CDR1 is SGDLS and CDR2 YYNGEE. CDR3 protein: CASSTRQNYGYTF. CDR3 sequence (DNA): TGTGCCAGCAGCACGCGACAGAACTATGGCTACACCTTC.